These 10 T cell receptor beta chains came from one sample sequenced in a study of control samples from healthy donors and cancer patients. Some clones are missing from TCRdb's copy, which holds only in-frame ones; the method was immunoSEQ multiplex PCR. Among 25,000 to 35,000 clones listed, approximately 87% were seen once. Material: PBMCs. These receptor sequences come from a middle-aged woman with lung cancer.

This clone was recorded once. The chain links TRBV11-1 to TRBJ1-1; 9 nucleotides line up with TRBD1. Germline lookup yields CDR1 SGHAT and CDR2 FQDESV (reference sequence). V shed 5 bases and J 1 base; nucleotides not matched to a gene: 2. The CDR3 is 14 residues long. This CDR3 is CASSQDRGNTEAFF. CDR3 coding DNA: TGTGCCAGCAGCCAGGACAGGGGGAACACTGAAGCTTTCTTT.

This rearrangement joins TRBV10-2 to TRBJ2-7; possibly TRBD1 for D (6 bases). The CDR3 sequence is 12 residues long. Deletions cut 6 bases from V and 2 bases from J, with 8 bases between. Germline loops: CDR1 WSHSY, CDR2 SAAADI. CDR3 region: CASSGQPYEQYF. CDR3 coding DNA: TGCGCCAGCAGCGGACAGCCCTACGAGCAGTACTTC.

This chain links TRBV25-1 with TRBJ2-7; D gene uncertain. V was cut by 6 bases and J by 0 bases, with 9 bases left in between. This CDR3 has 13 residues. Germline CDR1 and CDR2: MGHDK and SYGVNS. The CDR3 coding sequence is TGTGCCAGCAGCCCTAAGAGCTCCTACGAGCAGTACTTC. Protein product: CASSPKSSYEQYF.

V gene TRBV7-9 combines with J gene TRBJ2-1, with D maybe TRBD1 (6 bases). The germline CDR1 and CDR2 sequences are SEHNR and FQNEAQ (reference sequence). The V end was cut by 5 bases, the J end by 9 bases, with 17 bases between. CDR3 length equals 14 residues. The chain's CDR3 is CASSQTRGNTEQFF. CDR3 bases: TGTGCCAGCAGCCAAACTAGGGGGAACACTGAGCAGTTCTTC. The complete variable domain, with remaining parts taken from reference TRBV7-9 and TRBJ2-1, reads DTGVSQNPRHKITKRGQNVTFRCDPISEHNRLYWYRQTLGQGPEFLTYFQNEAQLEKSRLLSDRFSAERPKGSFSTLEIQRTEQGDSAMYLCASSQTRGNTEQFFGPGTRLTVL.

The chain joins TRBV28 to TRBJ1-5, with D tentatively TRBD1 (5 bases). The V gene's germline CDR1 is MDHEN and CDR2 SYDVKM. Trimming took 7 bases from V and 7 from J, leaving 17 bases between them. The CDR3 has 14 amino acids. CDR3 coding DNA: TGTGCCAGCACCCTTTCTGGGGGTGGGCAGCCCCAGCATTTT. Translation gives CASTLSGGGQPQHF.

This clone occurred once. The chain recombines TRBV4-2 with TRBJ2-7; D call uncertain. CDR1 LGHNA and CDR2 YNFKEQ come from the germline V gene. This CDR3 region has 12 residues. The ends were cut back, 1 base at V and 6 bases at J, with 7 bases in the middle. Written as DNA, the CDR3 is TGTGCCAGCAGCCAAGGGGCTGCCGAGCAGTACTTC. This translates into CASSQGAAEQYF.

This chain links TRBV4-3 with TRBJ2-3; 7 bases agree with TRBD2. Germline V gene lookup returns CDR1 LGHNA and CDR2 YSLEER. V lost 6 bases and J lost 5; bases outside the gene matches: 14. There are 16 residues in the CDR3. CDR3 region: CASSRAPSGSVDTQYF. CDR3 in DNA: TGCGCCAGCAGTCGCGCCCCTAGCGGCTCTGTAGATACGCAGTATTTT.

J is TRBJ1-1 and V is TRBV7-2, with D unclear. CDR1 is SGHTA and CDR2 is FQGNSA in the germline V gene. Deletions cut 1 base from V and 6 bases from J, with 12 bases between. The CDR3 is 14 residues long. The CDR3, as DNA: TGTGCCAGCAGCTTAGAAGCTGGGGATGCTGAAGCTTTCTTT. It is translated as CASSLEAGDAEAFF.

The chain has TRBV7-8 and TRBJ1-2; 7 bases fit TRBD1. The CDR3 consists of 15 residues. The germline V gene has CDR1 SGHVS and CDR2 FQNEAQ. After removal of 7 bases from V and 4 bases from J, the junction contained 12 bases not matched to a gene. The CDR3 region is CASTQSRDSLYGYTF. CDR3 sequence (DNA): TGTGCCAGCACCCAATCCCGGGACAGCCTCTATGGCTACACCTTC.

The rearrangement joins TRBV6-5 to TRBJ2-7; no firm D call. The CDR3 length is 10 residues. V was trimmed by 11 bases and J by 6 bases, leaving 11 bases between them. Germline values: CDR1 MNHEY, CDR2 SVGAGI. CDR3 sequence reads: CAAGLAEQYF. For the CDR3, the DNA is TGTGCCGCCGGGTTGGCCGAGCAGTACTTC.